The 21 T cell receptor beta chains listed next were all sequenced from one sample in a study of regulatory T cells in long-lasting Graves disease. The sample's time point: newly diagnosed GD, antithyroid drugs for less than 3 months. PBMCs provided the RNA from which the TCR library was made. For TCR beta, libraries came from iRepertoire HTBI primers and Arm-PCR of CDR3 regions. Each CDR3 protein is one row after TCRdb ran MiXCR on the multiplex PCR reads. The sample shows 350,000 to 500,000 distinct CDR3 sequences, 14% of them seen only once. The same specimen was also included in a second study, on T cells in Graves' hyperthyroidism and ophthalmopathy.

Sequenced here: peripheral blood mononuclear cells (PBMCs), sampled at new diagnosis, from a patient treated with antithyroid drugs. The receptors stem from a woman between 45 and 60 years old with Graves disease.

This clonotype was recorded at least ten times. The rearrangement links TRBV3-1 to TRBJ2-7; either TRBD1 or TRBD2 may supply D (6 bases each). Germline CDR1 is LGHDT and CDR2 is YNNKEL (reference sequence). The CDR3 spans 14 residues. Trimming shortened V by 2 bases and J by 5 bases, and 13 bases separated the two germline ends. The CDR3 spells CASSQLVGGHEQYF. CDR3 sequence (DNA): TGTGCCAGCAGCCAACTAGTGGGGGGCCACGAGCAGTACTTC.

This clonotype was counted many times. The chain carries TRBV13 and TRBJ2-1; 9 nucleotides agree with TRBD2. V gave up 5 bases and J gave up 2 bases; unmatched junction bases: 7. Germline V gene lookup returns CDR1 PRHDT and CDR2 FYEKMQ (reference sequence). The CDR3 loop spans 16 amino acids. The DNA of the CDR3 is TGTGCCAGCAGCCCCTGGACTAGCGAGACCTACAATGAGCAGTTCTTC. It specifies CASSPWTSETYNEQFF.

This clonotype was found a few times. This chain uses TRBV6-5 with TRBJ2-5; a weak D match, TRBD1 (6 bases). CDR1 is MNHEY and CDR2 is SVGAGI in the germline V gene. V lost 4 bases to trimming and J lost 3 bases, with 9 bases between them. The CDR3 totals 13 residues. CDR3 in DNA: TGTGCCAGCAGTTGGGGACACAAAGAGACCCAGTACTTC. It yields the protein CASSWGHKETQYF.

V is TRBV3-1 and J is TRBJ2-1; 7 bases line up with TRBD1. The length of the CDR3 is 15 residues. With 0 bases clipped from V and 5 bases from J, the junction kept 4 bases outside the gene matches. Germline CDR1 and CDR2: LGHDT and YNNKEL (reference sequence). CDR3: CASSQDPGGNNEQFF. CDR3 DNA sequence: TGTGCCAGCAGCCAAGACCCAGGGGGTAACAATGAGCAGTTCTTC.

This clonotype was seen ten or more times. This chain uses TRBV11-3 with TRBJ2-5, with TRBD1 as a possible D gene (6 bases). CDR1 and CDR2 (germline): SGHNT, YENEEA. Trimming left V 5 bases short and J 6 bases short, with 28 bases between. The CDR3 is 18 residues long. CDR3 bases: TGTGCCAGCAGCCCGATGACAGGCCAGCTCCCCCTGGGGAAGACCCAGTACTTC. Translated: CASSPMTGQLPLGKTQYF.

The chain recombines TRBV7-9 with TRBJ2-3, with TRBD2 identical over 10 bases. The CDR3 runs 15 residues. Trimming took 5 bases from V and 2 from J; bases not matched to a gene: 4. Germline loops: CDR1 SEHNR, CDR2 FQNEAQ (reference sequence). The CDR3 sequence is CASSVSGRATDTQYF. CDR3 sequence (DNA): TGTGCCAGCAGCGTGAGCGGGAGGGCCACAGATACGCAGTATTTT.

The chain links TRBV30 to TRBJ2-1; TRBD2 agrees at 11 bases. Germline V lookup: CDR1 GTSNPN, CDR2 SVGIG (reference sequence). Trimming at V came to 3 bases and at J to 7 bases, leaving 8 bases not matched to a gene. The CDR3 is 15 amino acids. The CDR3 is CAWSIGPSGRNEQFF. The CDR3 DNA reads TGTGCCTGGAGCATAGGGCCTAGCGGGAGGAATGAGCAGTTCTTC.

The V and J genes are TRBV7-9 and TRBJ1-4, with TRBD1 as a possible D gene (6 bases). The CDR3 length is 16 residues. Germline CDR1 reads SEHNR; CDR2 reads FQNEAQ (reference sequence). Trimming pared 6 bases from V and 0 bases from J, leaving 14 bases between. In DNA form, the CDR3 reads TGTGCCAGCAGGACAGGATCATCAGCAACTAATGAAAAACTGTTTTTT. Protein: CASRTGSSATNEKLFF.

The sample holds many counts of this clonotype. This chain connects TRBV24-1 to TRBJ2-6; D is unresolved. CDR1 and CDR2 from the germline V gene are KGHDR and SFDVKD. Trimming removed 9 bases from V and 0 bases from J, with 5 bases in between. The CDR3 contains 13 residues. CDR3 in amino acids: CATLSSGANVLTF. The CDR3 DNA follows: TGTGCCACCCTCAGCTCTGGGGCCAACGTCCTGACTTTC.

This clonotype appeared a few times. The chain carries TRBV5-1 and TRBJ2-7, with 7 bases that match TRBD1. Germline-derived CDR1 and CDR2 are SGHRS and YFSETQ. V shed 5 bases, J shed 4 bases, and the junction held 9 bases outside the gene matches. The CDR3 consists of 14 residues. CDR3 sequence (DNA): TGCGCCAGCAGAACCGGGACAGAGAAATACGAGCAGTACTTC. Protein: CASRTGTEKYEQYF. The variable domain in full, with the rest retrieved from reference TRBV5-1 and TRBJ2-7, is KAGVTQTPRYLIKTRGQQVTLSCSPISGHRSVSWYQQTPGQGLQFLFEYFSETQRNKGNFPGRFSGRQFSNSRSEMNVSTLELGDSALYLCASRTGTEKYEQYFGPGTRLTVT.

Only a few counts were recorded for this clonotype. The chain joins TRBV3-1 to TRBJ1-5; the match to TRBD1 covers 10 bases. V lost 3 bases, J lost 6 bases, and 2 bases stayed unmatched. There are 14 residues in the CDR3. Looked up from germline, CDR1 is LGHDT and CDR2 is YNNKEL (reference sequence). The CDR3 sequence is CASSQTGGLQPQHF. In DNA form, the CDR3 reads TGTGCCAGCAGCCAGACAGGGGGCCTTCAGCCCCAGCATTTT.

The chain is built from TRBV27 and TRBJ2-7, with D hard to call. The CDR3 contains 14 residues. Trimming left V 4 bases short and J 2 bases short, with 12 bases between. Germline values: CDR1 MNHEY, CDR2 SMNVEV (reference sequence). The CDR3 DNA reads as TGTGCCAGCAGTTCATCCGGGCCCACCTACGAGCAGTACTTC. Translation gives CASSSSGPTYEQYF.

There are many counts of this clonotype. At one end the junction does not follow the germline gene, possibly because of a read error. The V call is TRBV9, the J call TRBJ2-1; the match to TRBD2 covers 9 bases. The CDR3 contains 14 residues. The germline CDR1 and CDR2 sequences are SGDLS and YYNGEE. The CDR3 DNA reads TGTGCCAGCAGTGTAGCGGGGGCCTACAATGAGCAGTTCTTC. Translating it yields CASSVAGAYNEQFF.

CDR3 DNA: TGTGCCAGCCGACAAACCGCTGGGCTAGATGACAATGAGCAGTTCTTC. The encoded protein is CASRQTAGLDDNEQFF. This sequence joins TRBV5-6 and TRBJ2-1; no clear D. V was clipped by 7 bases and J by 5 bases, with 22 bases between them. The germline V gene encodes CDR1 SGHDT and CDR2 YYEEEE. The CDR3 spans 16 residues.

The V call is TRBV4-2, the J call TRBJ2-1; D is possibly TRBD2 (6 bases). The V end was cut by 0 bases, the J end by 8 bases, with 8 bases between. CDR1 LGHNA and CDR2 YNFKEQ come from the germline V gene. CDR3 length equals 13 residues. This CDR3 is CASSQERRDEQFF. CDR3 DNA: TGTGCCAGCAGCCAAGAGCGGAGGGATGAGCAGTTCTTC.

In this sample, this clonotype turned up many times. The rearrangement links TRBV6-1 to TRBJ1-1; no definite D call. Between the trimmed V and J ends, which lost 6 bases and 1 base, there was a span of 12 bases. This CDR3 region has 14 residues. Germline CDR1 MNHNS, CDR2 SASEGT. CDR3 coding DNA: TGTGCCAGCAGGGAGGGTGTAGGGAACACTGAAGCTTTCTTT. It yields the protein CASREGVGNTEAFF.

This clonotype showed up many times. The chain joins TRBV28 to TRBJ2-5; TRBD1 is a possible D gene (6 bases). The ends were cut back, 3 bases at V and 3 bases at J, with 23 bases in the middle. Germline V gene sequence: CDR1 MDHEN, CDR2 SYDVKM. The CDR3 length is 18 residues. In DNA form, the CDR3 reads TGTGCCAGCAGTTTCGGTGGGGGTTTCGACAGGATGAAAGAGACCCAGTACTTC. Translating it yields CASSFGGGFDRMKETQYF.

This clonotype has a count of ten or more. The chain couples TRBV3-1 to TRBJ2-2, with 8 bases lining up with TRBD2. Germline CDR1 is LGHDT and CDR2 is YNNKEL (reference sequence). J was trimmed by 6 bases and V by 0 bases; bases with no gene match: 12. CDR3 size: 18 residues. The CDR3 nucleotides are TGTGCCAGCAGCCAAGATGTGGGTTCGCGGGAGGAGGCCGGGGAGCTGTTTTTT. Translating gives CASSQDVGSREEAGELFF.

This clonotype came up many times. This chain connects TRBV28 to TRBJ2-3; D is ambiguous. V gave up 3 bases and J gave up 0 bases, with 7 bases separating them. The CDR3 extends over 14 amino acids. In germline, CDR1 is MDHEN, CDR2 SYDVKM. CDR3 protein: CASSFTESTDTQYF. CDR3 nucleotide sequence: TGTGCCAGCAGTTTTACGGAGAGCACAGATACGCAGTATTTT. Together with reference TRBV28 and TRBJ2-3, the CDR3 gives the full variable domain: DVKVTQSSRYLVKRTGEKVFLECVQDMDHENMFWYRQDPGLGLRLIYFSYDVKMKEKGDIPEGYSVSREKKERFSLILESASTNQTSMYLCASSFTESTDTQYFGPGTRLTVL.

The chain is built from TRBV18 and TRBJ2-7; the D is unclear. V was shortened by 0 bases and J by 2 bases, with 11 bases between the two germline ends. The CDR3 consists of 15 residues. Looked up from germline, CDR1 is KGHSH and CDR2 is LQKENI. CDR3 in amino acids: CASSPPSLETYEQYF. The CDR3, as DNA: TGTGCCAGCTCACCACCGAGCCTAGAGACCTACGAGCAGTACTTC.

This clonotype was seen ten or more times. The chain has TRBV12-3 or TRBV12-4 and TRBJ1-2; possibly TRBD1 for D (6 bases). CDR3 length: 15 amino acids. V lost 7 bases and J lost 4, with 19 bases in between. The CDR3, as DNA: TGTGCCAGCAATCCATCTGGGGGCACAGTCTATGGCTACACCTTC. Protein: CASNPSGGTVYGYTF.